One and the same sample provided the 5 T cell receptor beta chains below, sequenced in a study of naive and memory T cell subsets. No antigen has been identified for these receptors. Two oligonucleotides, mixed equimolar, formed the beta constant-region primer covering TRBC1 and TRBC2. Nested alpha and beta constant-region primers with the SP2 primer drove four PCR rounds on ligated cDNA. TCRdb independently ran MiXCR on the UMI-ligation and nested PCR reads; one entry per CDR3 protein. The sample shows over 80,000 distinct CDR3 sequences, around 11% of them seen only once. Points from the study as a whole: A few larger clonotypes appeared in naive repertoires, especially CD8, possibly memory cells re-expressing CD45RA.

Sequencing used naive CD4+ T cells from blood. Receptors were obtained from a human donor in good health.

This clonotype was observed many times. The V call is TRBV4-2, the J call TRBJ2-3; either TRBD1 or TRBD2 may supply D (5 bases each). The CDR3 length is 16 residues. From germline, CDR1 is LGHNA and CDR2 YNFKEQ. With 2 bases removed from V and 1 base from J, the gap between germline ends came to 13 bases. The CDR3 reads CASSQLPLGGTDTQYF. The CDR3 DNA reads TGTGCCAGCAGCCAACTTCCTCTGGGGGGCACAGATACGCAGTATTTT.

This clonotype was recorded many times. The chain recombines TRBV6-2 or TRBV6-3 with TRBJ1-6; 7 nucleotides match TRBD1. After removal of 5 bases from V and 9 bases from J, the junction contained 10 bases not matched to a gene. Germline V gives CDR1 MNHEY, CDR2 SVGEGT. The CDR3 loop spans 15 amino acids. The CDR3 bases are TGTGCCAGCAGTCCCCGACAGGGAAAAAGTTCACCCCTCCACTTT. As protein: CASSPRQGKSSPLHF.

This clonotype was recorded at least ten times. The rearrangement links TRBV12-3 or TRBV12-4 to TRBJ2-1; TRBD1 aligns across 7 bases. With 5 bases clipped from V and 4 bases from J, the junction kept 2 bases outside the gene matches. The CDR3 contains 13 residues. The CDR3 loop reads CASSRDSYNEQFF. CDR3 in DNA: TGTGCCAGCAGTCGGGACAGTTACAATGAGCAGTTCTTC.

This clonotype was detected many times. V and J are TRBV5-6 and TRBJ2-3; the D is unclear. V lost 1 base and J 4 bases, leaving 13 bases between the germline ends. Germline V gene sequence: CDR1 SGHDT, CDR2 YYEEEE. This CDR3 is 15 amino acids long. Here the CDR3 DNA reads TGTGCCAGCAGCTTGCTGGCTAGATTCCCAGATACGCAGTATTTT. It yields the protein CASSLLARFPDTQYF.

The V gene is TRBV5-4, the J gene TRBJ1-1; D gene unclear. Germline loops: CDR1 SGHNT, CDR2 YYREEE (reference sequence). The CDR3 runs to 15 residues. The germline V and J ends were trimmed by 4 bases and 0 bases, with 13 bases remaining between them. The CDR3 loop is CASSAFDKLNTEAFF. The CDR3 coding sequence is TGTGCCAGCAGCGCCTTCGACAAACTGAACACTGAAGCTTTCTTT.